This TCR beta chain was profiled in a study of blood T cell repertoires in COVID-19. Study as a whole: There were acute and convalescent COVID-19 samples, and they came from the United States, Italy and Spain. PBMCs, B-cell-depleted T cells, or T cells were the source of the cDNA or gDNA that made up the material.

The length of the CDR3 is 14 residues. Germline V gene lookup returns CDR1 MNHEY and CDR2 SVGAGI. V lost 2 bases to trimming and J lost 9 bases, with 11 bases between them. The assay was immunoSEQ multiplex PCR, and TCRdb's table has in-frame clones only and misses some. The sample includes about 210,000 clones, around four fifths of them seen just once. In Seattle, patients joined the study during active infection and were tracked longitudinally. The TCR was taken from a woman of 80 years or more with COVID-19, enrolled during active disease. Material for sequencing was peripheral blood. The J gene is TRBJ1-6, the V gene TRBV6-5; D is unresolved. This CDR3 reads CASSYDRYSSPLHF. The CDR3 nucleotides are TGTGCCAGCAGTTACGATCGGTACTCTTCACCCCTCCACTTT.